This is a list of T cell receptor beta chains from one sample in a study of cytomegalovirus exposure and HLA in healthy donors. Sequenced by immunoSEQ multiplex PCR; TCRdb stores in-frame clones only, minus some. The sample has 120,000 to 150,000 clones, roughly 90% seen once; the top ten hold roughly 0.7%. Source material: PBMCs. All receptors derive from a man between 18 and 35 years old in good health and CMV-seronegative. The CDR3 runs from the conserved cysteine through the conserved F or W. Fields, in order: J gene, clone size, D gene, CDR3 length, V gene, CDR3 DNA, CDR3 protein. The D gene is left open where the match is weak. Not all rows give a size; the values are once, few, many and, for expanded clones, a class.

TRBJ2-3 | - | - | 12 | TRBV5-5 | TGTGCCAGCAGCTCCCTAACCCCTACGCAGTATTTT | CASSSLTPTQYF
TRBJ1-4 | - | TRBD1 | 18 | TRBV27 | TGTGCCAGCAGTTTAGGGAGAGGCGGACAGGGATTTAATGAAAAACTGTTTTTT | CASSLGRGGQGFNEKLFF
TRBJ2-2 | - | TRBD2 | 21 | TRBV7-6 | TGTGCCAGCAGCGCTTACGTTCGGGGGACTAGCGGGAGTGTGAATACCGGGGAGCTGTTTTTT | CASSAYVRGTSGSVNTGELFF
TRBJ2-7 | - | - | 12 | TRBV6-5 | TGTGCCAGCTCCCCGGAATCGGGCGAGCAGTACTTC | CASSPESGEQYF
TRBJ1-4 | - | TRBD1 | 14 | TRBV19 | TGTGCCAGTAGTACCGGGACAGTGGGTGAAAAACTGTTTTTT | CASSTGTVGEKLFF
TRBJ2-1 | - | TRBD1 | 16 | TRBV18 | TGTGCCAGCTCACCAATACCGGGACAGGGGTTTAATGAGCAGTTCTTC | CASSPIPGQGFNEQFF
TRBJ2-1 | once | - | 15 | TRBV27 | TGTGCCAGCAGTTTTGGGGGCATCTCCTACAATGAGCAGTTCTTC | CASSFGGISYNEQFF
TRBJ1-3 | once | TRBD1 | 17 | TRBV5-6 | TGTGCCAGCAGCTCTCCCGGACAGGGGGCGACTGGAAACACCATATATTTT | CASSSPGQGATGNTIYF
TRBJ1-2 | once | TRBD1 | 15 | TRBV16 | TGTGCCAGCAGCCAAGACGACAGGGGCGTCTATGGCTACACCTTC | CASSQDDRGVYGYTF
TRBJ2-7 | - | TRBD2 | 15 | TRBV5-5 | TGTGCCAGCAGCCCAACTAGCGGGGGGGCTTACGAGCAGTACTTC | CASSPTSGGAYEQYF
TRBJ1-3 | - | - | 14 | TRBV29-1 | TGCAGCGCCTCTGGCCAGGGCTCTGGAAACACCATATATTTT | CSASGQGSGNTIYF
TRBJ2-7 | - | - | 11 | TRBV5-1 | TGCGCCAGCAGCTTGGGGGGCCCTCAGTACTTC | CASSLGGPQYF
TRBJ1-4 | - | - | 14 | TRBV9 | TGTGCCAGCAGCGTCGGGGGTTCTAATGAAAAACTGTTTTTT | CASSVGGSNEKLFF
TRBJ2-1 | - | TRBD1 | 14 | TRBV6-1 | TGTGCCAGCAGTGAGGGGACAGGGGTGGATGAGCAGTTCTTC | CASSEGTGVDEQFF
TRBJ2-4 | - | TRBD1 | 15 | TRBV11-3 | TGTGCCAGCAGCTTGACAGGGAAGGCCAAAAACATTCAGTACTTC | CASSLTGKAKNIQYF
TRBJ1-2 | - | - | 17 | TRBV2 | TGTGCCAGCAGTACCGCGGTAGACCACTCCCTATCTAGCGGCTACACCTTC | CASSTAVDHSLSSGYTF
TRBJ2-1 | - | TRBD2 | 16 | TRBV7-3 | TGTGCCAGCAGCCGTATTAGCGGGGGGCATGGCAATGAGCAGTTCTTC | CASSRISGGHGNEQFF
TRBJ1-1 | - | - | 14 | TRBV7-6 | TGTGCCAGCAGCTTAAGCGGGCTGGGGACTGAAGCTTTCTTT | CASSLSGLGTEAFF
TRBJ2-1 | - | TRBD2 | 16 | TRBV4-1 | TGCGCCAGCAGCCAAGGAGCGGGAGGTCCCCCCGATGAGCAGTTCTTC | CASSQGAGGPPDEQFF
TRBJ2-1 | - | TRBD2 | 16 | TRBV10-2 | TGCGCCAGCAGTGAGTCCAAGCTAGCGGGAGAGCATGAGCAGTTCTTC | CASSESKLAGEHEQFF